This entry describes one T cell receptor beta chain. As yet, its antigen is unknown. The repertoire was sequenced with immunoSEQ multiplex PCR; TCRdb's copy has only in-frame clones and lacks some. The sample includes some 270,000 clones, 86% of them seen just once. The sample originates from a study of cytomegalovirus exposure and HLA in healthy donors. Overall study findings and caveats: The classifier was said to identify cytomegalovirus status with high specificity and sensitivity. Researchers counted roughly 150 TCR beta chains as cytomegalovirus-associated. The tendency of first-cohort TCR clusters to co-occur in the 130 or so validation repertoires was identified by a subsequent analysis.

While the first cohort had hundreds of subjects, the donors belonged to the separate validation cohort of more than 95 subjects. The germline V gene has CDR1 SNHLY and CDR2 FYNNEI. This CDR3 contains 14 residues. Germline trimming cut 6 bases from V and 4 bases from J; bases unmatched to any gene: 5. The chain has TRBV2 and TRBJ1-5; TRBD1 matches 8 bases. Sequenced: PBMCs. The clonotype was recovered from a woman aged 18-30 years in good health and CMV-seronegative. CDR3 DNA sequence: TGTGCCAGCAGAGAGACAGGGGCGAATCAGCCCCAGCATTTT. It translates to CASRETGANQPQHF.